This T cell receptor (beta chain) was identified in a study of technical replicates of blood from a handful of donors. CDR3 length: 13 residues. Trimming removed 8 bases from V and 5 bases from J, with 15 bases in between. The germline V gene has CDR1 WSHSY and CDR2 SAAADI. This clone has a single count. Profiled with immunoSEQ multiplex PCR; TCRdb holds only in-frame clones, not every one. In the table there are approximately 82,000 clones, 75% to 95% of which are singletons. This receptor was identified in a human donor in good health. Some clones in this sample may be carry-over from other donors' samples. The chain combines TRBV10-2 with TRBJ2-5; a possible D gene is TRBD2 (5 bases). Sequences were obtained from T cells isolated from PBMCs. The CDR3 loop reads CASSQEDSETQYF. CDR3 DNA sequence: TGCGCCAGCTCCCAGGAGGATTCGGAGACCCAGTACTTC.